This is a list of T cell receptor beta chains from one sample in a study of identical twins. From the 5' RACE reads, TCRdb called clonotypes with MiXCR, one entry per CDR3 protein. The sample holds roughly 250,000 distinct CDR3 sequences, 5.5% to 8% seen once. These same data were also listed under a study on yellow fever vaccine responses in identical twins.

The sequenced material came from memory (CD45RO+) T cells sorted from blood. Receptors originate from a young woman in good health. Both conserved end residues are part of each CDR3.

len	v_gene	j_gene	CDR3aa
17	TRBV25-1	TRBJ2-3	CASSVLLRGFDTDTQYF
18	TRBV5-1	TRBJ1-6	CASSLRDSQSSYNSPLHF
14	TRBV12-3/TRBV12-4	TRBJ2-3	CASSLPQGTDTQYF
15	TRBV11-2	TRBJ2-3	CASSSGIAGGDTQYF
17	TRBV9	TRBJ2-2	CASSVSVGNLGTGELFF
16	TRBV12-3/TRBV12-4	TRBJ2-1	CASRRTSGNSYNEQFF
14	TRBV7-2	TRBJ1-1	CASSHGSVLVEAFF
12	TRBV10-3	TRBJ2-5	CASGADQETQYF
15	TRBV6-1	TRBJ1-4	CASRPGGLRTEKLFF
13	TRBV20-1	TRBJ1-1	CSARKQPGNEAFF
16	TRBV7-9	TRBJ2-4	CASSSTGQGTWGIQYF
15	TRBV14	TRBJ2-5	CASSQVTSGGETQYF
14	TRBV12-3/TRBV12-4	TRBJ1-6	CASSATTTVSVLHF
15	TRBV6-5	TRBJ1-6	CASSFEYRANSPLHF
12	TRBV6-2/TRBV6-3	TRBJ1-5	CASRLGRNPQHF
15	TRBV5-6	TRBJ2-4	CASSTLGGTENIQYF
11	TRBV20-1	TRBJ1-4	CSARDTEKLFF
15	TRBV20-1	TRBJ2-7	CSARDWQGAGYEQYF
18	TRBV7-3	TRBJ2-2	CASSLMALDLGGTGELFF
13	TRBV12-3/TRBV12-4	TRBJ1-2	CASSFPQNYGYTF
15	TRBV24-1	TRBJ2-5	CATSPGRGSAETQYF
14	TRBV24-1	TRBJ2-1	CATSLAGRNNEQFF
11	TRBV29-1	TRBJ2-7	CSVGVSYEQYF
16	TRBV7-9	TRBJ1-5	CASSLVAGGSNQPQHF